The 14 T cell receptor beta chains below were found in one sample sequenced in a study of T cells in narcolepsy. The data were produced by immunoSEQ multiplex PCR, yet TCRdb's version contains in-frame clones alone and is incomplete. The sample lists over 20,000 clones, roughly nine tenths occurring once. The sample comprised CD45RA- memory CD4+ T cells from PBMCs. The receptors shown here come from a human donor with narcolepsy.

The chain has TRBV29-1 and TRBJ2-4; D unresolved. This CDR3 is built from 13 residues. The V and J ends lost 6 bases and 0 bases respectively, with 9 bases between them. Germline assignment: CDR1 SQVTM and CDR2 ANQGSEA. This CDR3 reads CSVASVAKNIQYF. The CDR3 region has the DNA TGCAGCGTAGCTTCGGTAGCCAAAAACATTCAGTACTTC.

This chain links TRBV7-9 with TRBJ2-1; possibly TRBD2 for D (5 bases). The V end was cut by 7 bases, the J end by 1 base, with 8 bases between. Germline V gene lookup returns CDR1 SEHNR and CDR2 FQNEAQ (reference sequence). This CDR3 spans 13 amino acids. This chain's CDR3 is CASKGGSYNEQFF. CDR3 bases: TGTGCCAGCAAAGGAGGATCCTACAATGAGCAGTTCTTC. The entire variable domain, with the rest obtained from reference TRBV7-9 and TRBJ2-1, is as follows: DTGVSQNPRHKITKRGQNVTFRCDPISEHNRLYWYRQTLGQGPEFLTYFQNEAQLEKSRLLSDRFSAERPKGSFSTLEIQRTEQGDSAMYLCASKGGSYNEQFFGPGTRLTVL.

This clone was counted a few times. J is TRBJ2-1 and V is TRBV4-1, with no clear D. The germline V gene encodes CDR1 MGHRA and CDR2 YSYEKL. Trimming removed 3 bases from V and 8 bases from J, with 23 bases in between. The CDR3 sequence is 17 residues long. The CDR3 sequence: CASSQLGLDPKGDEQFF. CDR3 bases: TGCGCCAGCAGCCAGTTGGGATTAGACCCCAAAGGCGATGAGCAGTTCTTC.

Of note for this clone: The sample has other DNA sequences that encode this CDR3 too. The chain links TRBV7-9 to TRBJ2-3; D gene uncertain. CDR1 and CDR2 (germline): SEHNR, FQNEAQ (reference sequence). This CDR3 is built from 11 residues. With 5 bases removed from V and 4 bases from J, the gap between germline ends came to 4 bases. In DNA, the CDR3 is TGTGCCAGCAGCCCGGCAGATACGCAGTATTTT. Protein product: CASSPADTQYF.

The chain links TRBV7-8 to TRBJ2-4; possibly TRBD1 or TRBD2 for D (5 bases each). Trimming cost V 5 bases and J 7 bases, with 12 bases left between them. The CDR3 consists of 13 residues. Germline V lookup: CDR1 SGHVS, CDR2 FQNEAQ. DNA of the CDR3: TGTGCCAGCAGCGGGGGTAAGGGGAACATTCAGTACTTC. It encodes CASSGGKGNIQYF.

V usage is TRBV19 and J usage is TRBJ2-3, with 10 bases lining up with TRBD2. Germline V gene sequence: CDR1 LNHDA, CDR2 SQIVND (reference sequence). This CDR3 contains 17 residues. V dropped 5 bases and J dropped 2; count of bases not matched to a gene: 10. The DNA of the CDR3 is TGTGCCAGTAGTGGAGCACGAGCGGGAGGGGACACAGATACGCAGTATTTT. Its protein product is CASSGARAGGDTDTQYF.

As for this clone: Mismatch with germline at one junction end may stem from a read error. The chain couples TRBV6-1 to TRBJ2-7; 8 nucleotides agree with TRBD1. Per germline, CDR1 MNHNS and CDR2 SASEGT. This CDR3 has 11 residues. The CDR3 protein is CASRTGDLPIF. In nucleotides, the CDR3 is TGTGCCAGCAGGACAGGGGACCTTCCCATCTTC.

This clone was observed a single time. The chain combines TRBV10-2 with TRBJ1-5; no clear D gene. V was shortened by 5 bases and J by 7 bases, with 12 bases between the two germline ends. The CDR3 contains 13 residues. Germline assignment: CDR1 WSHSY and CDR2 SAAADI. CDR3 amino acids: CASSSGLGQPQHF. DNA of the CDR3: TGCGCCAGCAGTAGCGGGCTCGGCCAGCCCCAGCATTTT.

The chain combines TRBV18 with TRBJ1-2; D is ambiguous. Between the trimmed V and J ends, which lost 0 bases and 3 bases, there was a span of 8 bases. There are 14 residues in the CDR3. The germline CDR1 and CDR2 sequences are KGHSH and LQKENI. The CDR3 DNA sequence: TGTGCCAGCTCACCACCGTACACCTACTATGGCTACACCTTC. Translated, it gives CASSPPYTYYGYTF.

The chain has TRBV7-2 and TRBJ1-2; the match to TRBD1 covers 7 bases. Germline V lookup: CDR1 SGHTA, CDR2 FQGNSA. The trim removed 5 bases at V and 4 bases at J, leaving 7 bases unmatched. The CDR3 length is 14 residues. The DNA for the CDR3 is TGTGCCAGCAGCCAAGGGGGCGGGGGCTATGGCTACACCTTC. Translation: CASSQGGGGYGYTF. Full variable domain (rest looked up from reference TRBV7-2 and TRBJ1-2): GAGVSQSPSNKVTEKGKDVELRCDPISGHTALYWYRQSLGQGLEFLIYFQGNSAPDKSGLPSDRFSAERTGGSVSTLTIQRTQQEDSAVYLCASSQGGGGYGYTFGSGTRLTVV.

This chain uses TRBV5-3 with TRBJ2-5; D is perhaps TRBD2 (6 bases). TRBV5-3 counts as an open reading frame of uncertain function. V lost 4 bases and J lost 0, with 22 bases in between. CDR3 length equals 18 residues. Here the CDR3 reads CARSPRWRGMRYQETQYF. CDR3 bases: TGTGCCAGAAGCCCTCGATGGCGGGGAATGCGGTACCAAGAGACCCAGTACTTC.

This chain connects TRBV10-3 to TRBJ1-2; no definite D call. In germline, CDR1 is ENHRY, CDR2 SYGVKD. V shed 8 bases and J shed 6 bases, with 10 bases lying between them. The length of the CDR3 is 11 residues. This chain's CDR3 is CAIFTGDGYTF. CDR3 nucleotide sequence: TGTGCCATCTTCACCGGGGATGGCTACACCTTC.

The gene calls are TRBV30 and TRBJ2-5; TRBD1 is a possible D gene (5 bases). Trimming left V 0 bases short and J 0 bases short, with 5 bases between. The CDR3 consists of 13 residues. CDR1 GTSNPN and CDR2 SVGIG come from the germline V gene (reference sequence). CDR3 protein: CAWSVGDQETQYF. In DNA form, the CDR3 reads TGTGCCTGGAGTGTAGGGGACCAAGAGACCCAGTACTTC.

The gene calls are TRBV28 and TRBJ2-1; D is possibly TRBD1 (6 bases). Per the germline V gene, CDR1 is MDHEN and CDR2 is SYDVKM. The CDR3 runs to 15 residues. The germline V and J ends were trimmed by 2 bases and 9 bases, with 17 bases remaining between them. The CDR3 nucleotides read TGTGCCAGCAGTTTAGCGCTAACAACCAGGGGTGAGCAGTTCTTC. Translating it yields CASSLALTTRGEQFF. Drawing the rest from reference TRBV28 and TRBJ2-1, the complete variable domain is DVKVTQSSRYLVKRTGEKVFLECVQDMDHENMFWYRQDPGLGLRLIYFSYDVKMKEKGDIPEGYSVSREKKERFSLILESASTNQTSMYLCASSLALTTRGEQFFGPGTRLTVL.